The rows below give T cell receptor beta chains drawn from one sample of a study of OX40 agonist ivuxolimab in advanced cancers. TCRdb keeps only in-frame clones here, not all; method: immunoSEQ multiplex PCR. This sample carries approximately 69,000 clones, 90% of them seen once, and the ten largest clones take about 10%. The sequencing here drew on CD4+ or CD8+ T cells sorted from blood, taken in a trial of the OX40 agonist ivuxolimab. These receptors were obtained from an adult with an advanced solid tumor such as melanoma, head and neck, liver or kidney cancer. The CDR3 runs from the conserved cysteine through the conserved F or W. Fields, in order: V gene, D gene, clone size, J gene, CDR3 protein, CDR3 DNA. A D gene is named only where the DNA matches it firmly. Clone size is shown for a subset of rows, as once, few, many or a class of expanded clone.

v_call: TRBV7-8
d_call: TRBD2
clone_size: -
j_call: TRBJ2-5
cdr3_aa: CASSLLNPSGSETQYF
cdr3_nt: TGTGCCAGCAGCTTACTGAACCCTAGCGGGAGTGAGACCCAGTACTTC

v_call: TRBV21-1
d_call: -
clone_size: -
j_call: TRBJ1-6
cdr3_aa: CASSSGPGGDSPLHF
cdr3_nt: TGTGCCAGCAGCAGCGGGCCCGGAGGAGATTCACCCCTCCACTTT

v_call: TRBV5-6
d_call: -
clone_size: -
j_call: TRBJ2-7
cdr3_aa: CASSFPRGYEQYF
cdr3_nt: TGTGCCAGCAGCTTCCCCAGGGGCTACGAGCAGTACTTC

v_call: TRBV10-3
d_call: -
clone_size: -
j_call: TRBJ1-3
cdr3_aa: CAISVPKRTGNTIYF
cdr3_nt: TGTGCCATCAGCGTCCCGAAAAGGACTGGAAACACCATATATTTT

v_call: TRBV9
d_call: TRBD2
clone_size: once
j_call: TRBJ2-3
cdr3_aa: CASSVSPGLAGYGTDTQYF
cdr3_nt: TGTGCCAGCAGCGTTTCCCCGGGACTAGCGGGATACGGCACAGATACGCAGTATTTT

v_call: TRBV7-2
d_call: -
clone_size: -
j_call: TRBJ1-2
cdr3_aa: CASSPHGGQVGYTF
cdr3_nt: TGTGCCAGCAGCCCTCACGGGGGGCAGGTTGGCTACACCTTC

v_call: TRBV9
d_call: -
clone_size: -
j_call: TRBJ2-2
cdr3_aa: CASSPRTETGELFF
cdr3_nt: TGTGCCAGCAGCCCGAGGACTGAGACCGGGGAGCTGTTTTTT

v_call: TRBV27
d_call: -
clone_size: -
j_call: TRBJ1-2
cdr3_aa: CASSLRVSGTFNYGYTF
cdr3_nt: TGTGCCAGCAGTTTACGAGTTTCCGGGACCTTTAACTATGGCTACACCTTC

v_call: TRBV6-5
d_call: -
clone_size: -
j_call: TRBJ1-4
cdr3_aa: CASSYKPDSPGEKLFF
cdr3_nt: TGTGCCAGCAGTTACAAGCCGGACAGTCCGGGGGAAAAACTGTTTTTT

v_call: TRBV7-2
d_call: -
clone_size: -
j_call: TRBJ2-1
cdr3_aa: CASSFFEEQFF
cdr3_nt: TGTGCCAGCAGCTTTTTCGAGGAGCAGTTCTTC

v_call: TRBV11-2
d_call: TRBD2
clone_size: -
j_call: TRBJ2-2
cdr3_aa: CASSLRGRDTGELFF
cdr3_nt: TGTGCCAGCAGCTTACGGGGGAGGGACACCGGGGAGCTGTTTTTT

v_call: TRBV5-4
d_call: -
clone_size: -
j_call: TRBJ1-4
cdr3_aa: CASSLPGRGEKLFF
cdr3_nt: TGTGCCAGCAGCTTGCCAGGGAGGGGAGAAAAACTGTTTTTT

v_call: TRBV5-1
d_call: -
clone_size: -
j_call: TRBJ2-5
cdr3_aa: CASSLIVKETQYF
cdr3_nt: TGCGCCAGCAGCTTAATTGTTAAAGAGACCCAGTACTTC

v_call: TRBV4-3
d_call: -
clone_size: -
j_call: TRBJ1-5
cdr3_aa: CASSQAAGSSNQPQHF
cdr3_nt: TGCGCCAGCAGCCAAGCAGCAGGAAGTAGCAATCAGCCCCAGCATTTT

v_call: TRBV5-1
d_call: -
clone_size: -
j_call: TRBJ2-1
cdr3_aa: CASSFAGSYNEQFF
cdr3_nt: TGCGCCAGCAGCTTTGCGGGATCCTACAATGAGCAGTTCTTC

v_call: TRBV6-6
d_call: -
clone_size: -
j_call: TRBJ2-7
cdr3_aa: CASSPIEGDEQYF
cdr3_nt: TGTGCCAGCAGTCCGATTGAGGGTGACGAGCAGTACTTC

v_call: TRBV6-1
d_call: TRBD1
clone_size: -
j_call: TRBJ1-2
cdr3_aa: CASSSGTGDAHGYTF
cdr3_nt: TGTGCCAGCAGTTCGGGGACAGGGGATGCCCATGGCTACACCTTC

v_call: TRBV11-2
d_call: -
clone_size: -
j_call: TRBJ1-1
cdr3_aa: CASSLSGATEAFF
cdr3_nt: TGTGCCAGCAGCTTATCAGGGGCCACTGAAGCTTTCTTT

v_call: TRBV28
d_call: TRBD1
clone_size: -
j_call: TRBJ2-1
cdr3_aa: CASSHFSTPGQGNNEQFF
cdr3_nt: TGTGCCAGCAGTCACTTTTCAACCCCGGGACAGGGAAACAATGAGCAGTTCTTC

v_call: TRBV7-2
d_call: -
clone_size: -
j_call: TRBJ2-3
cdr3_aa: CASSLDRADTQYF
cdr3_nt: TGTGCCAGCAGCTTAGACAGGGCGGATACGCAGTATTTT

v_call: TRBV7-2
d_call: TRBD2
clone_size: -
j_call: TRBJ2-2
cdr3_aa: CASSLAWGRANTGELFF
cdr3_nt: TGTGCCAGCAGCTTAGCTTGGGGGAGGGCGAACACCGGGGAGCTGTTTTTT

v_call: TRBV28
d_call: -
clone_size: -
j_call: TRBJ2-4
cdr3_aa: CASSPNGRSKNIQYF
cdr3_nt: TGTGCCAGCAGTCCGAATGGCAGAAGCAAAAACATTCAGTACTTC

v_call: TRBV11-2
d_call: -
clone_size: few
j_call: TRBJ2-1
cdr3_aa: CASSLGAGVVEQFF
cdr3_nt: TGTGCCAGCAGCTTGGGGGCGGGAGTTGTTGAGCAGTTCTTC

v_call: TRBV15
d_call: -
clone_size: -
j_call: TRBJ1-2
cdr3_aa: CATSRGTPLSYTF
cdr3_nt: TGTGCCACCAGCAGAGGGACGCCTCTTAGCTACACCTTC

v_call: TRBV9
d_call: TRBD2
clone_size: -
j_call: TRBJ2-1
cdr3_aa: CASSVPAGGGEQFF
cdr3_nt: TGTGCCAGCAGCGTACCAGCGGGAGGAGGGGAGCAGTTCTTC

v_call: TRBV6-5
d_call: TRBD1
clone_size: -
j_call: TRBJ2-1
cdr3_aa: CASTRTGGSYNEQFF
cdr3_nt: TGTGCCAGCACTAGAACAGGGGGCTCCTACAATGAGCAGTTCTTC

v_call: TRBV27
d_call: TRBD2
clone_size: once
j_call: TRBJ2-7
cdr3_aa: CASSFRGRGEQYF
cdr3_nt: TGTGCCAGCAGTTTCCGCGGGAGGGGCGAGCAGTACTTC

v_call: TRBV25-1
d_call: -
clone_size: -
j_call: TRBJ2-2
cdr3_aa: CASSEYLGGHTGELFF
cdr3_nt: TGTGCCAGCAGTGAATATCTAGGAGGCCACACCGGGGAGCTGTTTTTT

v_call: TRBV28
d_call: -
clone_size: -
j_call: TRBJ2-5
cdr3_aa: CASSFRGRGQETQYF
cdr3_nt: TGTGCCAGCAGTTTCAGGGGAAGGGGCCAAGAGACCCAGTACTTC

v_call: TRBV29-1
d_call: TRBD1
clone_size: -
j_call: TRBJ2-5
cdr3_aa: CSVDGQGADETQYF
cdr3_nt: TGCAGCGTTGACGGCCAGGGGGCGGATGAGACCCAGTACTTC

v_call: TRBV4-1
d_call: -
clone_size: -
j_call: TRBJ2-3
cdr3_aa: CASSQDGSDTQYF
cdr3_nt: TGCGCCAGCAGCCAAGACGGGTCGGATACGCAGTATTTT

v_call: TRBV7-2
d_call: TRBD2
clone_size: -
j_call: TRBJ2-5
cdr3_aa: CASSTRTSLTQYF
cdr3_nt: TGTGCCAGCAGTACTAGGACTAGCTTGACCCAGTACTTC

v_call: TRBV10-1
d_call: -
clone_size: -
j_call: TRBJ1-2
cdr3_aa: CASSDFGGHPPTNYGYTF
cdr3_nt: TGCGCCAGCAGTGATTTTGGGGGCCACCCGCCGACTAACTATGGCTACACCTTC

v_call: TRBV5-5
d_call: TRBD1
clone_size: -
j_call: TRBJ1-2
cdr3_aa: CASSHQGQGPGYTF
cdr3_nt: TGTGCCAGCAGCCACCAGGGACAGGGCCCTGGCTACACCTTC

v_call: TRBV6-5
d_call: -
clone_size: -
j_call: TRBJ1-6
cdr3_aa: CASRLDILYSPLHF
cdr3_nt: TGTGCCAGCAGGCTGGACATCTTGTACTCACCCCTCCACTTT

v_call: TRBV25-1
d_call: -
clone_size: once
j_call: TRBJ1-1
cdr3_aa: CASSEGGTEAFF
cdr3_nt: TGTGCCAGCAGTGAAGGAGGTACTGAAGCTTTCTTT

v_call: TRBV19
d_call: TRBD1
clone_size: -
j_call: TRBJ2-1
cdr3_aa: CATDRGLYNEQFF
cdr3_nt: TGTGCCACAGACAGGGGGCTATACAATGAGCAGTTCTTC

v_call: TRBV18
d_call: -
clone_size: -
j_call: TRBJ1-5
cdr3_aa: CASSPGPSSNQPQHF
cdr3_nt: TGTGCCAGCTCACCCGGACCGAGCAGCAATCAGCCCCAGCATTTT

v_call: TRBV6-5
d_call: -
clone_size: -
j_call: TRBJ2-1
cdr3_aa: CASTKGTSQFF
cdr3_nt: TGTGCCAGCACCAAAGGGACTTCGCAGTTCTTC

v_call: TRBV11-2
d_call: TRBD2
clone_size: -
j_call: TRBJ2-7
cdr3_aa: CASSLGTSGRVYEQYF
cdr3_nt: TGTGCCAGCAGCTTAGGGACTAGCGGGAGAGTATACGAGCAGTACTTC

v_call: TRBV28
d_call: TRBD2
clone_size: -
j_call: TRBJ2-5
cdr3_aa: CASSFLTSAKETQYF
cdr3_nt: TGTGCCAGCAGTTTTTTGACTAGCGCCAAAGAGACCCAGTACTTC

v_call: TRBV28
d_call: -
clone_size: -
j_call: TRBJ2-6
cdr3_aa: CASSSPGANVLTF
cdr3_nt: TGTGCCAGCAGTTCACCAGGGGCCAACGTCCTGACTTTC

v_call: TRBV5-6
d_call: -
clone_size: -
j_call: TRBJ1-3
cdr3_aa: CASSPLGTSGNTIYF
cdr3_nt: TGTGCCAGCAGCCCGCTTGGAACCTCTGGAAACACCATATATTTT

v_call: TRBV5-4
d_call: TRBD2
clone_size: once
j_call: TRBJ2-1
cdr3_aa: CASSPAGLAGTNEQFF
cdr3_nt: TGTGCCAGCAGCCCCGCGGGACTAGCGGGAACCAATGAGCAGTTCTTC

v_call: TRBV19
d_call: -
clone_size: -
j_call: TRBJ1-1
cdr3_aa: CASKEARNTEAFF
cdr3_nt: TGTGCCAGTAAGGAAGCAAGGAACACTGAAGCTTTCTTT

v_call: TRBV18
d_call: TRBD1
clone_size: -
j_call: TRBJ1-5
cdr3_aa: CASSPLTGDNQPQHF
cdr3_nt: TGTGCCAGCTCACCACTGACAGGGGACAATCAGCCCCAGCATTTT

v_call: TRBV7-9
d_call: -
clone_size: -
j_call: TRBJ1-1
cdr3_aa: CASSSQDEAFF
cdr3_nt: TGTGCCAGCAGCTCCCAGGATGAAGCTTTCTTT

v_call: TRBV19
d_call: -
clone_size: -
j_call: TRBJ2-1
cdr3_aa: CASKVGPYNEQFF
cdr3_nt: TGTGCCAGTAAAGTTGGGCCCTACAATGAGCAGTTCTTC

v_call: TRBV28
d_call: -
clone_size: -
j_call: TRBJ1-5
cdr3_aa: CASTSGQFNQPQHF
cdr3_nt: TGTGCCAGCACCTCAGGACAGTTCAATCAGCCCCAGCATTTT

v_call: TRBV4-3
d_call: -
clone_size: -
j_call: TRBJ1-1
cdr3_aa: CASSQAGSGNTEAFF
cdr3_nt: TGCGCCAGCAGCCAAGCGGGGTCGGGAAACACTGAAGCTTTCTTT

v_call: TRBV19
d_call: TRBD2
clone_size: -
j_call: TRBJ2-5
cdr3_aa: CASSSGLAGKETQYF
cdr3_nt: TGTGCCAGTAGCTCCGGACTAGCGGGGAAAGAGACCCAGTACTTC

v_call: TRBV7-3
d_call: -
clone_size: -
j_call: TRBJ2-2
cdr3_aa: CASSYQGPSGELFF
cdr3_nt: TGTGCCAGCAGCTACCAGGGACCGTCCGGGGAGCTGTTTTTT

v_call: TRBV11-2
d_call: -
clone_size: -
j_call: TRBJ2-3
cdr3_aa: CASSLDGGSTDTQYF
cdr3_nt: TGTGCCAGCAGCTTAGACGGCGGAAGCACAGATACGCAGTATTTT

v_call: TRBV28
d_call: -
clone_size: once
j_call: TRBJ1-2
cdr3_aa: CASSLDEAVGGYTF
cdr3_nt: TGTGCCAGCAGTTTAGACGAGGCCGTGGGAGGCTACACCTTC